This T cell receptor beta chain was documented in a study of tumor-infiltrating lymphocytes in primary liver carcinoma. Study findings and constraints: Tumors had a top-250-clone fraction that was significantly higher than blood (p = 0.039).

Unsorted whole blood served as the source of blood RNA, and germline DNA was extracted as well. Comments on this clonotype: The antigen is undetermined. One end of the junction varies from germline; a read error may be responsible.

The CDR3 spans 13 residues. From germline, CDR1 is MNHEY and CDR2 SVGAGI. With roughly 500 ng total RNA as template and a constant-region primer, TCR beta cDNA was made. Slightly modified ARM-PCR served as the procedure for the TCR beta libraries. These libraries came from three rounds of nested multiplex PCR. Use of TRBV1-TRBV30 forward primers with a C-beta reverse primer characterized the first two PCR rounds, which lasted about 10 cycles each. TCRdb called the multiplex PCR reads again in MiXCR, with one record for every CDR3 protein. The data show about 330,000 distinct CDR3 sequences, approximately 65% seen once.

This sequence joins TRBV6-5 and TRBJ2-7; TRBD2 is a possible D gene (6 bases). The TCR originated in a man aged 35-49 years with primary liver carcinoma and hepatitis B virus infection. The source material was peripheral blood. CDR3 DNA: TGTGCCAGCAATTACTTGACTAGCTACGAGCAGTACTTC. It yields the protein CASNYLTSYEQYF.